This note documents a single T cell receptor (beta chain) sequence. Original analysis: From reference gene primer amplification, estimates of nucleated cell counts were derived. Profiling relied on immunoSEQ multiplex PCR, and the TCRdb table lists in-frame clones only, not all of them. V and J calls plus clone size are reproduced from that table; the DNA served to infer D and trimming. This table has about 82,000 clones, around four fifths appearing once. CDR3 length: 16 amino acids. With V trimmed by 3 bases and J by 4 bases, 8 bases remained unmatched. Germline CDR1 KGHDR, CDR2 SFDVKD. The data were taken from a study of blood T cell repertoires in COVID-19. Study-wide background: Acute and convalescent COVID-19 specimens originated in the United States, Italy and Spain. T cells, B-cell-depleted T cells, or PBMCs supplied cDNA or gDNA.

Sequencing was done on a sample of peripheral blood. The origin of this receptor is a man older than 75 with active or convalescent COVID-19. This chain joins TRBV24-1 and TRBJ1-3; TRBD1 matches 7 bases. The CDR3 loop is CATSDRMGQLGNTIYF. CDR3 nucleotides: TGTGCCACCAGTGATCGCATGGGACAGTTAGGAAACACCATATATTTT.